A single sample is the source of the 30 T cell receptor beta chains below, sequenced in a study of post-analysis software for immune sequencing data (dated by TCRdb to 2013 to 2016). For these TCRs, the target antigens are not known. The library was generated by PCR. Instrument used: Illumina HiSeq 2500. To reduce PCR and sequencing biases, unique molecular identifiers were incorporated into the TCR beta cDNA libraries. TCRdb reprocessed the public reads (quality trimming at Q25 with fastp, clone calling with MiXCR) and kept in-frame beta chains. When rows share a CDR3 protein, they turn into one entry using the most common DNA and genes. This sample comprises a few hundred thousand distinct CDR3 sequences, 30% to 40% of them detected only once. The biggest ten clones account for 5% to 6% of the sample. Broader findings and caveats from the paper: Roughly 5 TRBV segments, including TRBV5-6, TRBV5-1 and TRBV20-1, were significantly more frequent in patients than controls.

Sequencing was carried out using blood. The receptors were gathered from a girl aged 2 to 17 with multiple sclerosis.

The chain has TRBV2 and TRBJ1-2; D unclear. V lost 2 bases and J 7 bases, leaving 11 bases between the germline ends. CDR3 length: 13 residues. Germline CDR1 reads SNHLY; CDR2 reads FYNNEI. The chain's CDR3 is CASSERMASGYTF. The CDR3 region has the DNA TGTGCCAGCAGTGAACGGATGGCCAGTGGCTACACCTTC.

This clonotype was seen more than once but under ten times. The chain combines TRBV20-1 with TRBJ1-2; a possible D gene is TRBD1 (5 bases). This CDR3 contains 15 residues. Per germline, CDR1 DFQATT and CDR2 SNEGSKA (reference sequence). Trimming pared 0 bases from V and 5 bases from J, leaving 16 bases between. CDR3 nucleotide sequence: TGCAGTGCTAGAGATAGAGGGACCCTGGGGTATGGCTACACCTTC. It codes for CSARDRGTLGYGYTF.

The chain recombines TRBV2 with TRBJ2-5, with no clear D. The CDR3 is 11 residues long. Between the trimmed V and J ends, which lost 0 bases and 6 bases, there was a span of 2 bases. The germline gives CDR1 SNHLY, CDR2 FYNNEI. Here the CDR3 reads CASSEAKTQYF. In DNA form, the CDR3 reads TGTGCCAGCAGTGAAGCCAAGACCCAGTACTTC.

This clonotype showed up many times. J is TRBJ2-3 and V is TRBV20-1, with unresolved D. The germline V gene has CDR1 DFQATT and CDR2 SNEGSKA (reference sequence). Between the trimmed V and J ends, which lost 4 bases and 1 base, there was a span of 15 bases. The CDR3 has 15 residues. The chain's CDR3 is CSANPDVPGTDTQYF. The CDR3 bases are TGCAGTGCTAACCCCGACGTCCCTGGCACAGATACGCAGTATTTT.

The chain has TRBV5-1 and TRBJ2-5, with a weak D call TRBD1 (6 bases). V lost 0 bases, J lost 9 bases, and 18 bases lay in between. Per germline, CDR1 SGHRS and CDR2 YFSETQ. CDR3 size: 15 residues. The CDR3 loop reads CASSLGGLGQTPQYF. In DNA, the CDR3 is TGCGCCAGCAGCTTGGGGGGTCTTGGACAGACGCCCCAGTACTTC.

In this sample, this clonotype turned up a few times. CDR3 sequence: CASTRDPILRAEKLFF. The CDR3 nucleotides are TGCGCCAGCACCAGGGACCCGATTCTCCGGGCCGAAAAACTGTTTTTT. V usage is TRBV4-1 and J usage is TRBJ1-4; D is perhaps TRBD1 (5 bases). The CDR3 totals 16 residues. Germline CDR1 MGHRA, CDR2 YSYEKL. V shed 7 bases and J shed 8 bases, with 23 bases lying between them.

J is TRBJ2-5 and V is TRBV20-1, with D possibly being TRBD2 (6 bases). The CDR3 is 10 amino acids. Germline lookup yields CDR1 DFQATT and CDR2 SNEGSKA (reference sequence). CDR3: CGGVQETQYF. In nucleotides, the CDR3 is TGCGGCGGGGTTCAAGAGACCCAGTACTTC.

CDR3 residues: CASSFTSGGPYETQYF. The CDR3 nucleotides are TGTGCCAGCAGCTTCACTAGCGGGGGACCCTATGAGACCCAGTACTTC. The chain uses TRBV7-2 and TRBJ2-5; 11 bases match TRBD2. The CDR3 contains 16 residues. Germline trimming cut 3 bases from V and 5 bases from J; bases unmatched to any gene: 8. Germline-derived CDR1 and CDR2 are SGHTA and FQGNSA. The variable domain in full, with the rest retrieved from reference TRBV7-2 and TRBJ2-5, is GAGVSQSPSNKVTEKGKDVELRCDPISGHTALYWYRQSLGQGLEFLIYFQGNSAPDKSGLPSDRFSAERTGGSVSTLTIQRTQQEDSAVYLCASSFTSGGPYETQYFGPGTRLLVL.

The V gene is TRBV5-1, the J gene TRBJ1-4; D possibly corresponds to TRBD1 (5 bases). Germline V CDR1 and CDR2: SGHRS, YFSETQ. This CDR3 spans 15 amino acids. The germline V and J ends were trimmed by 4 bases and 7 bases, with 17 bases remaining between them. The chain's CDR3 is CASSRGGGEGEKLFF. CDR3 DNA sequence: TGCGCCAGCAGCCGGGGAGGAGGGGAAGGTGAAAAACTGTTTTTT.

The rearrangement joins TRBV24-1 to TRBJ1-5; maybe TRBD1 (5 bases). The CDR3 sequence is 14 residues long. The V gene lost 4 bases and the J gene lost 4 bases, with 10 bases spanning the gap. Germline V gene sequence: CDR1 KGHDR, CDR2 SFDVKD. CDR3 sequence: CATSETGGNQPQHF. The CDR3 DNA is TGTGCCACCAGTGAAACTGGGGGGAATCAGCCCCAGCATTTT.

The sample holds a few counts of this clonotype. The chain joins TRBV28 to TRBJ2-5; TRBD2 matches 11 bases. This CDR3 is built from 15 residues. Germline loops: CDR1 MDHEN, CDR2 SYDVKM. With 5 bases clipped from V and 1 base from J, the junction kept 3 bases outside the gene matches. The CDR3 region has the DNA TGTGCCAGCAGTGAGACTAGCGGGGTCCAAGAGACCCAGTACTTC. Protein product: CASSETSGVQETQYF.

The gene calls are TRBV2 and TRBJ2-6, with TRBD1 as a possible D gene (5 bases). V was clipped by 9 bases and J by 4 bases, with 10 bases between them. The CDR3 extends over 13 amino acids. Germline V gene lookup returns CDR1 SNHLY and CDR2 FYNNEI. The CDR3 protein is CASRGDGANVLTF. CDR3 nucleotides: TGTGCCAGTAGGGGTGACGGGGCCAACGTCCTGACTTTC. Full variable domain (missing parts from reference TRBV2 and TRBJ2-6): EPEVTQTPSHQVTQMGQEVILRCVPISNHLYFYWYRQILGQKVEFLVSFYNNEISEKSEIFDDQFSVERPDGSNFTLKIRSTKLEDSAMYFCASRGDGANVLTFGAGSRLTVL.

This chain uses TRBV5-1 with TRBJ1-1; 9 nucleotides line up with TRBD1. CDR1 is SGHRS and CDR2 is YFSETQ in the germline V gene. The CDR3 runs to 15 residues. V was clipped by 4 bases and J by 2 bases; unmatched bases: 6. The CDR3 here is CASSPLQGANTEAFF. The CDR3 nucleotides are TGCGCCAGCAGCCCTCTACAGGGGGCAAACACTGAAGCTTTCTTT.

This chain links TRBV20-1 with TRBJ2-1; 10 nucleotides align to TRBD2. This CDR3 comprises 14 residues. CDR1 and CDR2 from the germline V gene are DFQATT and SNEGSKA (reference sequence). Losses at the gene ends were 2 bases for V and 6 bases for J; bases not matched to a gene: 4. The CDR3 region is CSARRAGGGNEQFF. CDR3 coding DNA: TGCAGTGCTAGAAGAGCGGGGGGGGGCAATGAGCAGTTCTTC.

The J gene is TRBJ1-5, the V gene TRBV6-2 or TRBV6-3; D is ambiguous. The CDR3 totals 13 residues. Between the trimmed V and J ends, which lost 6 bases and 7 bases, there was a span of 13 bases. In germline, CDR1 is MNHEY, CDR2 SVGEGT. The CDR3 coding sequence is TGTGCCAGCAGCCCCTGGGGTAGCCAGCCCCAGCATTTT. Its translation is CASSPWGSQPQHF.

The table lists this clonotype with a count of one. The chain uses TRBV4-1 and TRBJ2-5; tentatively, D is TRBD1 (5 bases). CDR1 and CDR2 (germline): MGHRA, YSYEKL. The V end lost 0 bases, the J end lost 2 bases, and 7 bases lay between the germline ends. CDR3 length equals 14 residues. The CDR3 DNA follows: TGCGCCAGCAGCCAAGAACAGGAACAAGAGACCCAGTACTTC. This encodes CASSQEQEQETQYF.

This clonotype has just a few counts. The chain is built from TRBV20-1 and TRBJ2-1; TRBD1 or TRBD2 may be the D gene (5 bases each). The CDR3 loop spans 15 amino acids. CDR1 is DFQATT and CDR2 is SNEGSKA in the germline V gene (reference sequence). Trimming took off 0 bases at V and 3 bases at J, with 12 bases between the two ends. CDR3 bases: TGCAGTGCTAGAGATCCGGGGCTCCGCTACAATGAGCAGTTCTTC. Its translation: CSARDPGLRYNEQFF.

This clonotype was picked up a small number of times. One junction end disagrees with the germline gene, perhaps due to a read error. V is TRBV4-2 and J is TRBJ2-3; 9 nucleotides line up with TRBD2. The CDR3 loop spans 17 amino acids. Germline assignment: CDR1 LGHNA and CDR2 YNFKEQ. The CDR3 nucleotides read TGTGCCAGCAGCCAAGATGAGGGGACTAGCAAGACAGATACACAGTATTTT. Its protein product is CASSQDEGTSKTDTQYF.

This chain uses TRBV29-1 with TRBJ2-1; a possible D gene is TRBD2 (5 bases). The CDR3 is made up of 11 amino acids. Germline assignment: CDR1 SQVTM and CDR2 ANQGSEA. The germline V and J ends were trimmed by 4 bases and 8 bases, with 9 bases remaining between them. CDR3 in DNA: TGCAGCGTTGTTTGGCGGGATGAGCAGTTCTTC. Protein product: CSVVWRDEQFF.

As to this clonotype: At one end, the junction sequence differs from germline, possibly due to a read error. The rearrangement joins TRBV9 to TRBJ2-5; the D call may be TRBD1 or TRBD2 (7 bases each). The CDR3 totals 16 residues. Germline V gives CDR1 SGDLS, CDR2 YYNGEE. For the CDR3, the DNA is TGTGCCAGCAGCCTGGGGGGGACAGCCTTCCAAGAGACCCGGTACTTC. Translation: CASSLGGTAFQETRYF.

The gene calls are TRBV18 and TRBJ1-1; 9 nucleotides align to TRBD1. With V trimmed by 4 bases and J by 1 base, 4 bases remained unmatched. CDR1 is KGHSH and CDR2 is LQKENI in the germline V gene. CDR3 length equals 15 residues. The CDR3 loop reads CASSRQGQGNTEAFF. In nucleotides, the CDR3 is TGTGCCAGCTCACGCCAGGGACAGGGGAACACTGAAGCTTTCTTT.

The gene calls are TRBV7-2 and TRBJ2-1; TRBD1 or TRBD2 may be the D gene (5 bases each). From germline, CDR1 is SGHTA and CDR2 FQGNSA. Deletions cut 5 bases from V and 2 bases from J, with 16 bases between. CDR3 length: 16 amino acids. This CDR3 reads CASSRGSGDPYNEQFF. In DNA, the CDR3 is TGTGCCAGCAGCCGGGGATCTGGGGACCCCTACAATGAGCAGTTCTTC.

The sample holds many counts of this clonotype. The chain combines TRBV20-1 with TRBJ2-7; D may be TRBD1 or TRBD2 (6 bases each). The length of the CDR3 is 13 residues. With 5 bases removed from V and 4 bases from J, the gap between germline ends came to 15 bases. The V gene's germline CDR1 is DFQATT and CDR2 SNEGSKA (reference sequence). In DNA, the CDR3 is TGCAGTGCTCCCCATACAGGGAGGTACGAGCAGTACTTC. Translation: CSAPHTGRYEQYF.

This clonotype was recorded at least ten times. This chain connects TRBV20-1 to TRBJ2-5; 9 bases are shared with TRBD1. The CDR3 is 14 residues long. Germline CDR1 DFQATT, CDR2 SNEGSKA (reference sequence). V was clipped by 5 bases and J by 3 bases; unmatched bases: 7. The DNA of the CDR3 is TGCAGTGCTCCCGGGACAGGGAGGGAAGAGACCCAGTACTTC. Amino acids: CSAPGTGREETQYF.

This clonotype was counted a few times. Here the CDR3 reads CASRAGTGDYGYTF. The CDR3 DNA sequence: TGCGCCAGCAGGGCCGGGACAGGGGACTATGGCTACACCTTC. V and J are TRBV5-1 and TRBJ1-2, with 10 bases lining up with TRBD1. CDR3 length equals 14 residues. The trim removed 5 bases at V and 3 bases at J, leaving 4 bases unmatched. The V gene's germline CDR1 is SGHRS and CDR2 YFSETQ.

Many counts were recorded for this clonotype. The chain links TRBV20-1 to TRBJ2-1; TRBD2 matches at 11 bases. V dropped 6 bases and J dropped 0; count of bases not matched to a gene: 4. The CDR3 sequence is 15 residues long. The germline gives CDR1 DFQATT, CDR2 SNEGSKA (reference sequence). In DNA form, the CDR3 reads TGCAGTGCGTTTCTAGCGGGGGGCTCCTACAATGAGCAGTTCTTC. This codes for CSAFLAGGSYNEQFF.

This chain uses TRBV5-1 with TRBJ2-5, with TRBD1 matching over 7 bases. Germline lookup yields CDR1 SGHRS and CDR2 YFSETQ. The CDR3 extends over 15 amino acids. Germline trimming cut 4 bases from V and 2 bases from J; bases unmatched to any gene: 8. The CDR3 DNA reads TGCGCCAGCAGCCAGAATCCGACAGGGCAAGAGACCCAGTACTTC. This gives the protein CASSQNPTGQETQYF.

In this sample, this clonotype turned up a few times. The chain carries TRBV29-1 and TRBJ2-5; maybe TRBD2 (6 bases). V was shortened by 1 base and J by 4 bases, with 7 bases between the two germline ends. The CDR3 length is 12 residues. In germline, CDR1 is SQVTM, CDR2 ANQGSEA. The CDR3 here is CSVEAGVETQYF. The CDR3 nucleotides are TGCAGCGTTGAAGCGGGGGTAGAGACCCAGTACTTC.

Many counts were recorded for this clonotype. The V gene is TRBV5-6, the J gene TRBJ2-7; D ambiguous. V lost 3 bases to trimming and J lost 4 bases, with 5 bases between them. The CDR3 extends over 11 amino acids. Germline assignment: CDR1 SGHDT and CDR2 YYEEEE. CDR3 bases: TGTGCCAGCAGCTCTCGGTACGAGCAGTACTTC. Translation gives CASSSRYEQYF. The whole variable domain, remainder taken from reference TRBV5-6 and TRBJ2-7, is DAGVTQSPTHLIKTRGQQVTLRCSPKSGHDTVSWYQQALGQGPQFIFQYYEEEERQRGNFPDRFSGHQFPNYSSELNVNALLLGDSALYLCASSSRYEQYFGPGTRLTVT.

The chain recombines TRBV6-1 with TRBJ2-7, with 8 bases identical to TRBD1. There are 11 residues in the CDR3. Germline V gene sequence: CDR1 MNHNS, CDR2 SASEGT. The V segment lost 7 bases and the J segment 6 bases; nucleotides outside the gene matches: 2. CDR3 bases: TGTGCCAGCAAGACAGGGGTCGAGCAGTACTTC. Protein product: CASKTGVEQYF.